This T cell receptor (beta chain) was captured in a study of cytomegalovirus exposure and HLA in healthy donors. Germline V lookup: CDR1 SQVTM, CDR2 ANQGSEA. V was pared by 3 bases and J by 1 base, with 9 bases between. This CDR3 spans 13 amino acids. Overall study findings and caveats: Associated with HLA alleles at 0.05 false discovery rate in a later analysis were some 18,000 TCR beta sequences. In vitro work confirmed that a few CMV-associated chains recognize CMV antigens.

The PCR ran on 60 Vbeta and 13 Jbeta primers. Only in-frame clones appear in the TCRdb table, and some are missing; sequencing was by immunoSEQ multiplex PCR. The data hold under 200,000 clones, with around three quarters observed a single time. Of note for this clone: Its antigen is not known.

Sequenced material: PBMCs. This clonotype was sampled from a woman aged 40-49 years in good health and CMV-seronegative. The chain has TRBV29-1 and TRBJ1-2; D unresolved. The CDR3 sequence: CSVDLSVNYGYTF. In DNA form, the CDR3 reads TGCAGCGTTGATCTTAGTGTTAACTATGGCTACACCTTC.